One and the same sample provided the 11 T cell receptor beta chains below, sequenced in a study of molecular identifiers for immune sequencing clone quantification (dated by TCRdb to the late 2010s). The library was obtained by PCR. Reads for this sample came from an Illumina HiSeq 4000. TCRdb ran its own pipeline on the public reads, namely fastp trimming at Q25 and MiXCR clone calling, and kept in-frame beta chains. Every entry covers one CDR3 protein and lists the most common genes and DNA from its rows. In all, the sample holds around 460,000 distinct CDR3 sequences, and about 20% of those were seen once. The ten largest clones add up to around 0.86% of the sample. The sequencing input was naive CD8+ T cells from blood, with Jurkat cell RNA spiked in. The sample's cell subset or site, from its label and the paper: FACS-sorted CD8+CD4-CCR7+CD45RA+ naive T cells. Receptors originate from a human donor in good health. Some libraries in this study had Jurkat cell RNA spiked in.

Concerning this clonotype itself: The junction departs from the called germline gene at one end, perhaps through a read error. The V and J genes are TRBV7-8 and TRBJ2-7; no clear D gene. This CDR3 is built from 11 residues. CDR1 is SGHVS and CDR2 is FQNEAQ in the germline V gene. CDR3 amino acids: CANSDSYEQYF. The CDR3, as DNA: TGTGCCAACAGCGATAGCTACGAGCAGTACTTC.

This clonotype has more than one count but fewer than ten. The CDR3 loop is CASSTGRGNEKLFF. The CDR3 nucleotides are TGTGCCAGCAGCACAGGACGGGGTAATGAAAAACTGTTTTTT. The gene calls are TRBV9 and TRBJ1-4, with TRBD1 as a possible D gene (5 bases). CDR3 length: 14 residues. Germline CDR1 reads SGDLS; CDR2 reads YYNGEE. Between the trimmed V and J ends, which lost 4 bases and 4 bases, there was a span of 11 bases.

A note on this clonotype: Since a much larger clone is just one base distant, this may be a read error. This chain joins TRBV13 and TRBJ2-7, with TRBD2 identical over 8 bases. CDR3 length: 15 residues. Germline lookup yields CDR1 PRHDT and CDR2 FYEKMQ (reference sequence). The ends lost 1 base at V and 7 bases at J; junction bases unmatched: 9. The CDR3 region is CASSLESLAGQEQYF. The CDR3 nucleotides are TGTGCCAGCAGCTTAGAGTCCCTAGCGGGTCAGGAGCAGTACTTC.

V gene TRBV5-1 combines with J gene TRBJ1-2; D possibly corresponds to TRBD1 (6 bases). V lost 4 bases to trimming and J lost 4 bases, with 23 bases between them. The CDR3 consists of 17 residues. Germline CDR1 SGHRS, CDR2 YFSETQ. The CDR3 DNA sequence: TGCGCCAGCAGCCCCCCCCAAATACAGGGTAGCGCCTATGGCTACACCTTC. It is translated as CASSPPQIQGSAYGYTF. The full variable domain, with the rest looked up from reference TRBV5-1 and TRBJ1-2, is KAGVTQTPRYLIKTRGQQVTLSCSPISGHRSVSWYQQTPGQGLQFLFEYFSETQRNKGNFPGRFSGRQFSNSRSEMNVSTLELGDSALYLCASSPPQIQGSAYGYTFGSGTRLTVV.

This clonotype showed up many times. This chain connects TRBV29-1 to TRBJ1-1; no firm D call. Germline V gene sequence: CDR1 SQVTM, CDR2 ANQGSEA. CDR3 length equals 13 residues. Trimming removed 8 bases at V and 2 bases at J, with 15 bases between. CDR3 nucleotide sequence: TGCAGCCCTACAGTCCGGGTAAACACTGAAGCTTTCTTT. Translating it yields CSPTVRVNTEAFF.

This chain connects TRBV7-2 to TRBJ2-2; 9 positions match TRBD2. The V and J ends lost 3 bases and 2 bases, in that order; junction bases with no gene match: 1. This CDR3 has 15 residues. The germline gives CDR1 SGHTA, CDR2 FQGNSA. The CDR3 nucleotides are TGTGCCAGCAGCTTGACTAGCGGAAACACCGGGGAGCTGTTTTTT. Translating it yields CASSLTSGNTGELFF. The whole variable domain, remainder taken from reference TRBV7-2 and TRBJ2-2, is GAGVSQSPSNKVTEKGKDVELRCDPISGHTALYWYRQSLGQGLEFLIYFQGNSAPDKSGLPSDRFSAERTGGSVSTLTIQRTQQEDSAVYLCASSLTSGNTGELFFGEGSRLTVL.

The chain links TRBV28 to TRBJ1-5; TRBD1 is a possible D gene (5 bases). The CDR3 length is 17 residues. V shed 6 bases and J shed 0 bases, with 18 bases lying between them. Germline V CDR1 and CDR2: MDHEN, SYDVKM. CDR3 sequence: CASREDVGHYSNQPQHF. The CDR3 DNA reads TGTGCCAGCAGGGAAGACGTCGGACACTATAGCAATCAGCCCCAGCATTTT.

This clonotype was picked up a small number of times. This sequence joins TRBV29-1 and TRBJ2-1; 10 bases align to TRBD1. The CDR3 loop spans 18 amino acids. The germline gives CDR1 SQVTM, CDR2 ANQGSEA. J gave up 0 bases and V 3 bases, and 11 bases lay outside the gene matches. In nucleotides, the CDR3 is TGCAGCGTTGACGGGACAGGGGATGTCGCGAGCTCCTACAATGAGCAGTTCTTC. It translates to CSVDGTGDVASSYNEQFF.

This clonotype showed up just a few times. This chain connects TRBV20-1 to TRBJ1-1; 7 nucleotides match TRBD1. The germline V gene has CDR1 DFQATT and CDR2 SNEGSKA (reference sequence). Losses at the gene ends were 8 bases for V and 2 bases for J; bases not matched to a gene: 14. This CDR3 contains 15 residues. Written as DNA, the CDR3 is TGCAGTACAATGGGACAGACTTTACTTAACACTGAAGCTTTCTTT. This gives the protein CSTMGQTLLNTEAFF.

At least ten counts were recorded for this clonotype. The V and J genes are TRBV7-9 and TRBJ2-5; D unresolved. The CDR3 has 15 amino acids. V lost 5 bases to trimming and J lost 2 bases, with 15 bases between them. Germline loops: CDR1 SEHNR, CDR2 FQNEAQ (reference sequence). The CDR3 protein is CASSPSVSEQETQYF. In nucleotides, the CDR3 is TGTGCCAGCAGCCCTTCGGTATCTGAGCAAGAGACCCAGTACTTC.

Many counts were recorded for this clonotype. This chain joins TRBV5-6 and TRBJ2-5; no reliable D call. Trimming pared 4 bases from V and 4 bases from J, leaving 17 bases between. The CDR3 runs to 15 residues. Germline V gene lookup returns CDR1 SGHDT and CDR2 YYEEEE. This chain's CDR3 is CASSPPWVGVETQYF. The CDR3 coding sequence is TGTGCCAGCAGCCCCCCTTGGGTCGGAGTAGAGACCCAGTACTTC.